A selection of T cell receptor beta chains follows, all from one sample in a study of cytomegalovirus exposure and HLA in healthy donors. Some clones are missing from TCRdb's copy, which holds only in-frame ones; the method was immunoSEQ multiplex PCR. Among about 140,000 clones listed, approximately 79% were seen once. The specimen was PBMCs. Source of these receptors: a woman in her 50s in good health and CMV-seropositive. Each CDR3 is given with its conserved first and last residue. A D gene is named only where the DNA matches it firmly. Not all rows give a size; the values are once, few, many and, for expanded clones, a class.

>-|TRBV7-8|-|TRBJ1-4
CASSLESFPNEKLFF
TGTGCCAGCAGCTTAGAATCCTTCCCTAATGAAAAACTGTTTTTT
>TRBD1|TRBV7-3|-|TRBJ1-6
CASSLSGRGQGYSPLHF
TGTGCCAGCAGCTTAAGCGGTAGGGGACAGGGGTACTCACCCCTCCACTTT
>TRBD1|TRBV27|-|TRBJ1-5
CASSRTGKSSQPQHF
TGTGCCAGCAGTCGGACAGGGAAATCAAGTCAGCCCCAGCATTTT
>-|TRBV5-1|-|TRBJ2-3
CASSLRPGVSTDTQYF
TGCGCCAGCAGCCTACGGCCCGGGGTCTCCACAGATACGCAGTATTTT
>-|TRBV13|-|TRBJ1-6
CASTYIGGSPLHF
TGTGCCAGCACCTATATCGGGGGGTCACCCCTCCACTTT
>TRBD2|TRBV6-4|few|TRBJ2-1
CASSGGTSGFNEQFF
TGTGCCAGCAGTGGTGGGACTAGCGGTTTCAATGAGCAGTTCTTC
>-|TRBV19|-|TRBJ2-1
CASRGGLYNEQFF
TGTGCCTCGAGGGGAGGACTCTACAATGAGCAGTTCTTC
>-|TRBV7-2|-|TRBJ2-5
CASSPRPGETQYF
TGTGCCAGCAGCCCTAGGCCCGGTGAGACCCAGTACTTC
>-|TRBV28|-|TRBJ1-2
CASAPTDYGYTF
TGTGCCAGCGCACCTACAGATTATGGCTACACCTTC
>-|TRBV7-2|-|TRBJ1-6
CASTTDRYNSPLHF
TGTGCCAGCACCACGGACAGATATAATTCACCCCTCCACTTT
>-|TRBV7-9|-|TRBJ2-3
CASSRTNIGTQYF
TGTGCCAGCAGCAGGACTAATATCGGTACGCAGTATTTT
>-|TRBV5-1|-|TRBJ2-3
CASSLGGGPQTDTQYF
TGCGCCAGCAGCTTGGGGGGGGGCCCTCAGACAGATACGCAGTATTTT
>-|TRBV19|-|TRBJ1-1
CASWTDWDEAFF
TGTGCCAGTTGGACGGACTGGGATGAAGCTTTCTTT
>TRBD2|TRBV9|-|TRBJ2-5
CASSAGLDRETQYF
TGTGCCAGCAGCGCGGGACTAGATAGGGAGACCCAGTACTTC
>TRBD2|TRBV2|-|TRBJ2-3
CASAASGGSTDTQYF
TGTGCCAGCGCGGCTAGCGGGGGAAGCACAGATACGCAGTATTTT
>-|TRBV7-2|-|TRBJ2-5
CASSARGQGIGETQYF
TGTGCCAGCAGCGCCCGGGGCCAGGGGATCGGAGAGACCCAGTACTTC
>-|TRBV25-1|once|TRBJ1-1
CASSESQRTAVLGVTAFF
TGTGCCAGCAGTGAATCGCAGAGGACAGCAGTCCTCGGGGTGACTGCTTTCTTT
>-|TRBV28|-|TRBJ1-1
CASSAGGGRITEAFF
TGTGCCAGCAGTGCGGGCGGGGGGCGCATCACTGAAGCTTTCTTT
>-|TRBV7-3|once|TRBJ1-1
CASSLFSGEAFF
TGTGCCAGCAGTTTGTTCTCCGGTGAAGCTTTCTTT
>TRBD1|TRBV5-1|-|TRBJ2-7
CARRDRGDEQYF
TGCGCCAGACGGGACAGGGGTGACGAGCAGTACTTC
>TRBD1|TRBV7-2|-|TRBJ1-6
CASSLGSGGDRVLLPLHF
TGTGCCAGCAGCTTAGGGTCGGGGGGGGACAGGGTCCTTTTACCCCTCCACTTT
>TRBD1|TRBV4-2|-|TRBJ2-7
CASSQSAGQDYEQYF
TGTGCCAGCAGCCAGAGCGCGGGACAGGACTACGAGCAGTACTTC
>-|TRBV7-2|-|TRBJ2-7
CASSSHQGTDVYF
TGTGCCAGCAGCTCGCATCAGGGCACAGACGTCTACTTC
>-|TRBV4-3|-|TRBJ1-2
CASSHRGGSEDGYTF
TGCGCCAGCAGCCACCGTGGTGGCAGCGAAGATGGCTACACCTTC
>TRBD1|TRBV11-3|-|TRBJ1-6
CASSSGTGEGPLHF
TGTGCCAGCAGCTCCGGGACAGGGGAAGGTCCCCTCCACTTT
>TRBD1|TRBV7-9|-|TRBJ1-2
CASSLGQPYYGYTF
TGTGCCAGCAGCTTGGGACAGCCGTACTATGGCTACACCTTC
>-|TRBV4-1|-|TRBJ1-5
CASSQDGGLGNQPQHF
TGCGCCAGCAGCCAAGATGGGGGACTGGGCAATCAGCCCCAGCATTTT
>-|TRBV5-6|-|TRBJ1-2
CASSLVGSRDGYTF
TGTGCCAGCAGCTTGGTCGGCTCTCGGGATGGCTACACCTTC
>-|TRBV5-4|-|TRBJ1-1
CASSFGTPNTEAFF
TGTGCCAGCAGCTTTGGTACACCGAACACTGAAGCTTTCTTT
>TRBD1|TRBV6-5|-|TRBJ1-3
CASGTVSSGNTIYF
TGTGCCAGCGGGACAGTTAGCTCTGGAAACACCATATATTTT
>TRBD2|TRBV11-1|-|TRBJ2-1
CASSETGTRAFNEQFF
TGTGCCAGCAGCGAAACCGGGACTAGAGCATTCAATGAGCAGTTCTTC
>-|TRBV28|-|TRBJ2-7
CASSLGGLALYEQYF
TGTGCCAGCAGTTTAGGAGGGCTAGCCCTCTACGAGCAGTACTTC
>-|TRBV5-1|-|TRBJ2-7
CASSSATGYDSYEQYF
TGCGCCAGCAGCTCTGCGACGGGATACGACTCCTACGAGCAGTACTTC
>-|TRBV5-8|few|TRBJ2-7
CASRAKLGEQYF
TGTGCCAGCAGAGCGAAGCTAGGCGAGCAGTACTTC
>-|TRBV11-3|-|TRBJ2-7
CASSFLSSGEQYF
TGTGCCAGCAGCTTTTTATCTTCAGGGGAGCAGTACTTC
>TRBD1|TRBV2|few|TRBJ1-4
CASSALTGRGEKLFF
TGTGCCAGCAGTGCCTTGACAGGGCGGGGTGAAAAACTGTTTTTT
>TRBD1|TRBV5-1|-|TRBJ2-3
CASSLVGQYTDTQYF
TGCGCCAGCAGCTTGGTGGGACAGTACACAGATACGCAGTATTTT
>-|TRBV28|-|TRBJ2-7
CASSPPVSYEQYF
TGTGCCAGCAGTCCACCCGTCAGCTACGAGCAGTACTTC
>-|TRBV9|-|TRBJ1-5
CASSVTGDNNQPQHF
TGTGCCAGCAGCGTAACTGGCGACAACAATCAGCCCCAGCATTTT
>TRBD2|TRBV4-2|-|TRBJ2-5
CASSQDGGARSETQYF
TGTGCCAGCAGCCAAGACGGGGGGGCGCGATCAGAGACCCAGTACTTC